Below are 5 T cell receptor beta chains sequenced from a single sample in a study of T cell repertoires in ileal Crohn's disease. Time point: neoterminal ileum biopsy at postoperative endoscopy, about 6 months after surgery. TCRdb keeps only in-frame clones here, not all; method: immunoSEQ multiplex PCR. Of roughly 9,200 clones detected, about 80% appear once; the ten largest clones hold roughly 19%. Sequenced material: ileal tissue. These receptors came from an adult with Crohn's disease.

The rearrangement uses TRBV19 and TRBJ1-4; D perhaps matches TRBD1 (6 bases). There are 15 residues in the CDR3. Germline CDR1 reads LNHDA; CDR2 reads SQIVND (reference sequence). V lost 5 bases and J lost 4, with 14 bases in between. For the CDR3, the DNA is TGTGCCAGTAGTCCTCCTGGACAGCATAATGAAAAACTGTTTTTT. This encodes CASSPPGQHNEKLFF.

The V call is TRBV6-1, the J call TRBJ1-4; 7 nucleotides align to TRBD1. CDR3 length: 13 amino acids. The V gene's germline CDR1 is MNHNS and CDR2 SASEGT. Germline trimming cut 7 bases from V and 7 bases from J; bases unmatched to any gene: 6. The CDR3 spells CASNRGWGEKLFF. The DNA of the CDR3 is TGTGCCAGCAACAGGGGATGGGGTGAAAAACTGTTTTTT.

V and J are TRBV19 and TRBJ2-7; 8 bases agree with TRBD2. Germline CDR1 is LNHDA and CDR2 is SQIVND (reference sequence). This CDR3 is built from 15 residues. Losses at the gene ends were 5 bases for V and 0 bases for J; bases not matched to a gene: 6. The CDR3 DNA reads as TGTGCCAGTAGTTCTCCCCGGGGGGGCTCCTACGAGCAGTACTTC. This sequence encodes CASSSPRGGSYEQYF.

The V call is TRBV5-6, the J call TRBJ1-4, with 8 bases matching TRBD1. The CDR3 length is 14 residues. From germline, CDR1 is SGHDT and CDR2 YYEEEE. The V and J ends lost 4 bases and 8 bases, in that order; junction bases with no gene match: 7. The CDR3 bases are TGTGCCAGCAGCAAGGACAGGGTTGAGGAAAAACTGTTTTTT. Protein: CASSKDRVEEKLFF.

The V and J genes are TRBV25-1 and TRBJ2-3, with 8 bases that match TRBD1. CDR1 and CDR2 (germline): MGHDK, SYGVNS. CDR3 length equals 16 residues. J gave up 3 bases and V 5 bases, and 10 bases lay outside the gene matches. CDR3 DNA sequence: TGTGCCAGCAGTCCCCCCCAGGGGGCGATAACAGATACGCAGTATTTT. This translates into CASSPPQGAITDTQYF.